The present T cell receptor beta chain was sequenced within a study of T cells in tuberculosis (dated by TCRdb to 2016 to 2018). With regard to the full study: To characterize T cells specific for the mycobacterial lipid antigen glucose monomycolate (GMM), the study used CD1B tetramers together with high-throughput TCR immunosequencing. Active tuberculosis patient PBMC were archived before or within 7 days of starting standard anti-tuberculosis treatment. In a South African clinical cohort, IGRA-negative adolescents, IGRA-positive adolescents with latent tuberculosis and adults with active tuberculosis were compared, with nine to eleven people in each group.

The investigation overall reported the following: Clinical samples were selected based on which cryopreserved specimens were available, and the active tuberculosis cases were adults whereas the controls were adolescents. Shorter CDR3-alpha lengths in active tuberculosis patients partly drove the smaller NN-distances, and the TCR-beta difference was not statistically significant. Smaller mean NN-distances to GMM-specific TCRs were observed in active tuberculosis TCR-alpha repertoires than in IGRA-negative controls, suggesting clonal expansion of GMM-specific TCRs. A classifier using the diverse GMM-specific repertoire reached approximately 90% accuracy (AUROC around 0.91), compared with roughly 70% accuracy using GEM motif frequencies.

Explained via the paper, the time point label denotes: new active TB diagnosis, blood taken before or within 7 days of starting treatment. Patients with active tuberculosis were defined as newly diagnosed, HIV-seronegative South African adults aged 18 years or older. Confirmation of active tuberculosis was based on positive sputum smear microscopy and/or a positive M. tuberculosis culture. Immunosequencing of unsorted cryopreserved PBMC covered, on average, roughly 93,000 T cells per clinical donor. The table lists this clone with a few counts. It has no known antigen specificity. No qualities accompany the bases; no much larger clone lies one base away. TCR libraries were generated with the immunoSEQ multiplex PCR assay, using TCR-beta and/or TCR-alpha/delta assays for each sample. The amplified TCR libraries were sequenced using the Illumina high-throughput platform. Concerning the study's data processing: Clustering and dimensionality reduction relied on pairwise TCRdist distances among GMM-specific receptors from T cells that were either sorted ex vivo or expanded in vitro. The score assigned to each clinical repertoire was mean NN-distance, meaning the average TCRdist to the nearest 10% of tetramer-positive reference sequences. GEM TCR motif frequency was computed as the fraction of unique TCRs matching known GEM sequences by V/J usage and CDR3 length. Linear discriminant analysis with leave-one-out cross-validation, implemented in scikit-learn, was used to classify active tuberculosis. TCRdb took over this immuneACCESS table, retaining in-frame rearrangements with V and J assigned. Such tables are incomplete; in checked studies, under half of the missing clones stem from an unresolved V gene, and the remainder is unexplained. The V and J calls and the clone size are those of that table, but D and trimming were determined from the DNA. This sample holds approximately 46,000 clones; nearly 95% were observed only once. Jointly, the top ten make up more than 1.2% of the sample.

From cysteine to phenylalanine, the CDR3 is 13 amino acids long. Only CDR3 DNA is held: 39 bases, read in frame from base 1. According to the germline V gene, CDR1 reads MNHNS and CDR2 reads SASEGT. The junction shows trimming of 1 base on V and 13 bases on J, plus 11 bases between the germline ends. This chain joins TRBV6-1 to TRBJ1-6; the D gene assignment is ambiguous. The sample in question was PBMCs, obtained at tuberculosis diagnosis. The receptor was isolated from an adult with tuberculosis. CDR3 protein: CASSEVTLGPLHF. Read as DNA, the sequence is TGTGCCAGCAGTGAAGTTACTTTGGGCCCCCTCCACTTT.